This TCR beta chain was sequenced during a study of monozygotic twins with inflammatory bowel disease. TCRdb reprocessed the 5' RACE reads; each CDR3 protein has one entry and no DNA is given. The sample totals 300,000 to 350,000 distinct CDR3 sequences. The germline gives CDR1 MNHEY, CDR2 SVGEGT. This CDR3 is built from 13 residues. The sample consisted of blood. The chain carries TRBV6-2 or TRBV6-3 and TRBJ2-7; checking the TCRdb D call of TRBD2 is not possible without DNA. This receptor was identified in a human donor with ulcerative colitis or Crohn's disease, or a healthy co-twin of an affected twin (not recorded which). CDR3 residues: CASSPRRVYEQYF.